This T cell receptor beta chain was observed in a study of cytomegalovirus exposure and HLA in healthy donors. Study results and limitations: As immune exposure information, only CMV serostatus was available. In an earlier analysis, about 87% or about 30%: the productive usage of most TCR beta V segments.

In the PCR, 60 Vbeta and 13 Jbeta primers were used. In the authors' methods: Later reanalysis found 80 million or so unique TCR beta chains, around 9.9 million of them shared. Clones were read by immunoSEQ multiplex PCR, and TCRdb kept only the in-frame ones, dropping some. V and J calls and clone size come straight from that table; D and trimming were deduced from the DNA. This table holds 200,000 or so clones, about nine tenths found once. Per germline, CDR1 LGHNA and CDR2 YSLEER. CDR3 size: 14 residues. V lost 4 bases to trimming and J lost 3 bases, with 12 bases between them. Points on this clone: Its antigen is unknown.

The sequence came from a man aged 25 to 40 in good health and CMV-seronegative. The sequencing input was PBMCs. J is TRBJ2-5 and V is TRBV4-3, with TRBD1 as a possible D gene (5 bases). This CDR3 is CASSLNIGEETQYF. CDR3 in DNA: TGCGCCAGCAGCCTAAATATAGGGGAAGAGACCCAGTACTTC.